This T cell receptor beta chain was profiled in a study of blood T cells in healthy people across ages. Alongside a J-beta primer mix, a sample-barcoded 5' primer served in a second PCR lasting roughly 6 to 11 cycles. Any given sample supplied a minimum of 3 million CDR3-containing paired-end reads. In TCRdb, the 5' RACE reads were re-called with MiXCR into one record per CDR3 protein. The sample has 1.5 million to 2 million distinct CDR3 sequences, 49% seen once. The CDR3 runs to 17 residues. V dropped 3 bases and J dropped 2; count of bases not matched to a gene: 10. The germline V gene encodes CDR1 MDHEN and CDR2 SYDVKM.

The origin of this receptor is a woman aged 40 to 50 in good health. The sequenced sample consisted of blood. The V call is TRBV28, the J call TRBJ2-3; 8 nucleotides agree with TRBD1. The CDR3 DNA sequence: TGTGCCAGCAGTTTGAGGCAGGGGGCGCGGAACACAGATACGCAGTATTTT. Translated: CASSLRQGARNTDTQYF. Using reference TRBV28 and TRBJ2-3 for the parts outside the CDR3, the full variable domain is DVKVTQSSRYLVKRTGEKVFLECVQDMDHENMFWYRQDPGLGLRLIYFSYDVKMKEKGDIPEGYSVSREKKERFSLILESASTNQTSMYLCASSLRQGARNTDTQYFGPGTRLTVL.